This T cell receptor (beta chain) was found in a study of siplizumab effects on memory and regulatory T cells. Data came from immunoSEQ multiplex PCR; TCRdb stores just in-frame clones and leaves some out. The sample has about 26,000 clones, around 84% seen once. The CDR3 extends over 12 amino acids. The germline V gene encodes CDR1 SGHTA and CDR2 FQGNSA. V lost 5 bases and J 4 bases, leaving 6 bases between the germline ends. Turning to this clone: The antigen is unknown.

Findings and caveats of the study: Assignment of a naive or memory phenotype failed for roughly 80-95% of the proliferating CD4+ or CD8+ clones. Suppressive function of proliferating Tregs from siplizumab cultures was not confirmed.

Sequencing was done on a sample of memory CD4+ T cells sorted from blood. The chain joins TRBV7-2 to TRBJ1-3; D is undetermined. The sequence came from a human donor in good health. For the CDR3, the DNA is TGTGCCAGCAGCCCCCTAGGAAACACCATATATTTT. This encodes CASSPLGNTIYF.